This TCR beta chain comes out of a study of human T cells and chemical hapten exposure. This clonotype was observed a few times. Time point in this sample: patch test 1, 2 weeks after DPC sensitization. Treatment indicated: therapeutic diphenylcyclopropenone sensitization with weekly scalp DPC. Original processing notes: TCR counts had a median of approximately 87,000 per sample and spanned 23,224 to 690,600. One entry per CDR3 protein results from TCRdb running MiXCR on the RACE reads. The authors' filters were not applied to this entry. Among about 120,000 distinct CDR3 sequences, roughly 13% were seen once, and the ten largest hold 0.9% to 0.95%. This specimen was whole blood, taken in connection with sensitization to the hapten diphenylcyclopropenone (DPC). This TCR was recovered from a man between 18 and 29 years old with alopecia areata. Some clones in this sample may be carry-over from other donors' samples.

This CDR3 reads CASSSNRQGYTGELFF. The CDR3 DNA follows: TGTGCCAGCAGCTCCAACCGACAGGGATACACCGGGGAGCTGTTTTTT. V gene TRBV7-9 combines with J gene TRBJ2-2, with 7 nucleotides matching TRBD1. This CDR3 is built from 16 residues. The germline V gene has CDR1 SEHNR and CDR2 FQNEAQ (reference sequence). With V trimmed by 4 bases and J by 3 bases, 8 bases remained unmatched.